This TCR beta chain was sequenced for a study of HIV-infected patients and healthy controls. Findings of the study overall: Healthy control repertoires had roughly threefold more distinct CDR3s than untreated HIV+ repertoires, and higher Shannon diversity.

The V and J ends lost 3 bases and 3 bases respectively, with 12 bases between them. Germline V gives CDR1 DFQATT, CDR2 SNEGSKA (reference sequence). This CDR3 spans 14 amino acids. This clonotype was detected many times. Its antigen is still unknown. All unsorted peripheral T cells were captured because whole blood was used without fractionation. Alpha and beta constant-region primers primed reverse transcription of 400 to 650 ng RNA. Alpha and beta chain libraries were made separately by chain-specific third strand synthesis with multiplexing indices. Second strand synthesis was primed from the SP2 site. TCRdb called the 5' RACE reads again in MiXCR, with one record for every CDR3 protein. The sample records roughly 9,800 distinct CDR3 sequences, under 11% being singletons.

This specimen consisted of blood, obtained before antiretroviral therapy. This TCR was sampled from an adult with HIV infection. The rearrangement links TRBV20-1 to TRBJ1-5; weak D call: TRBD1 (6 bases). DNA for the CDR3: TGCAGTGCTAGTCTACAGGGTTTCAATCAGCCCCAGCATTTT. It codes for CSASLQGFNQPQHF.